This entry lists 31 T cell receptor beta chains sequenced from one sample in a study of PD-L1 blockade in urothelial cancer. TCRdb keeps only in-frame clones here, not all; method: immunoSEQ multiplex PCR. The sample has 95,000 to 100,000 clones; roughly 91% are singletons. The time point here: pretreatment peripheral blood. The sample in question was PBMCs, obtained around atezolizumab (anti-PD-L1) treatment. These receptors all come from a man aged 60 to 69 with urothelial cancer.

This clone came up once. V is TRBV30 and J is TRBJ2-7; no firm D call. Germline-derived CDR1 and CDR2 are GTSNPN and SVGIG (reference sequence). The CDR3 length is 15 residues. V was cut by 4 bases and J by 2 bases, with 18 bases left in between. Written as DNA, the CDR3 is TGTGCCTGGAAGAGAGGATCCTCACCCCCCTACGAGCAGTACTTC. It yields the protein CAWKRGSSPPYEQYF.

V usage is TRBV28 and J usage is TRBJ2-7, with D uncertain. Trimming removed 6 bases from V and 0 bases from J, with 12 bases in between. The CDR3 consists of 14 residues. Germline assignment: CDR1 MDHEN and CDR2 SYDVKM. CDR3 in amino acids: CASSLGGVSYEQYF. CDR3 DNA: TGTGCCAGCAGCCTGGGTGGAGTCTCCTACGAGCAGTACTTC.

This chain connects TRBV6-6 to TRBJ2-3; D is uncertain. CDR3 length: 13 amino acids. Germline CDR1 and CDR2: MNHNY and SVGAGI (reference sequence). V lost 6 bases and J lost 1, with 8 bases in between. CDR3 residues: CASSPPGTDTQYF. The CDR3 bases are TGTGCCAGCAGCCCCCCTGGCACAGATACGCAGTATTTT.

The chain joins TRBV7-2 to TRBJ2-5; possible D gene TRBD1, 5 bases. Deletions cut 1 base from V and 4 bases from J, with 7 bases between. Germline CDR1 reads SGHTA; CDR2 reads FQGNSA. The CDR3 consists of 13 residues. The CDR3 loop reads CASSLGGPETQYF. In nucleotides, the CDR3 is TGTGCCAGCAGCTTAGGGGGCCCAGAGACCCAGTACTTC.

CDR3 region: CASSRTSGRAGTDTQYF. CDR3 DNA: TGTGCCAGCAGCCGGACTAGCGGGAGGGCCGGCACAGATACGCAGTATTTT. This chain uses TRBV7-9 with TRBJ2-3; TRBD2 agrees at 15 bases. The V gene's germline CDR1 is SEHNR and CDR2 FQNEAQ (reference sequence). The trim removed 5 bases at V and 1 base at J, leaving 4 bases unmatched. The CDR3 sequence is 17 residues long.

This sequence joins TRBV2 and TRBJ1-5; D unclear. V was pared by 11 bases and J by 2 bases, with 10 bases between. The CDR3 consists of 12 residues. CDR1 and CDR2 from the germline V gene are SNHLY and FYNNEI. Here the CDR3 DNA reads TGTGCCGTACAGTCGCGCAATCAGCCCCAGCATTTT. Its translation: CAVQSRNQPQHF.

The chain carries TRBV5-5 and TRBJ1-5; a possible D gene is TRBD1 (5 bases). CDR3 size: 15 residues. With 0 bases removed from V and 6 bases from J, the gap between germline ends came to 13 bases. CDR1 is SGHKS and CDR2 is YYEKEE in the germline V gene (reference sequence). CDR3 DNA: TGTGCCAGCAGCTTGGAAACGGGGGACGGTCAGCCCCAGCATTTT. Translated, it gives CASSLETGDGQPQHF.

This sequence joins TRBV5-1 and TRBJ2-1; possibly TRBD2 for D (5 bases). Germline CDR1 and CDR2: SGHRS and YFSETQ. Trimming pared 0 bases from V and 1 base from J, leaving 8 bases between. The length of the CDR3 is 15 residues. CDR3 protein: CASSLVGESYNEQFF. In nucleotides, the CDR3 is TGCGCCAGCAGCTTGGTCGGGGAATCCTACAATGAGCAGTTCTTC.

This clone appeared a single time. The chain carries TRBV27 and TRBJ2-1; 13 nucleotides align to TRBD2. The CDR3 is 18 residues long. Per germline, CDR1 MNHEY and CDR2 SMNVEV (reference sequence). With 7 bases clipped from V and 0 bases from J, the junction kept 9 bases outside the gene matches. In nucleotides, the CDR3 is TGTGCCAGCACGACTAGCGGGAGGCTAGCCTTCTCCTACAATGAGCAGTTCTTC. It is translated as CASTTSGRLAFSYNEQFF.

This CDR3 reads CASRGTGRRYGYTF. The CDR3 bases are TGTGCCAGCAGGGGGACAGGGAGGCGCTATGGCTACACCTTC. The chain is built from TRBV5-4 and TRBJ1-2; 9 nucleotides match TRBD1. V lost 5 bases and J lost 4; bases outside the gene matches: 6. The CDR3 length is 14 residues. The V gene's germline CDR1 is SGHNT and CDR2 YYREEE (reference sequence).

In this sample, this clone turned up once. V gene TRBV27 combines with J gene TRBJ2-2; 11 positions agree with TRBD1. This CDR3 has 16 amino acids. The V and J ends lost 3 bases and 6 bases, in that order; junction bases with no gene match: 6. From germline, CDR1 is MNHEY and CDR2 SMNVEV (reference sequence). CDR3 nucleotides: TGTGCCAGCAGTTTCACCGGGACAGGGGGAGCCGGGGAGCTGTTTTTT. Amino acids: CASSFTGTGGAGELFF.

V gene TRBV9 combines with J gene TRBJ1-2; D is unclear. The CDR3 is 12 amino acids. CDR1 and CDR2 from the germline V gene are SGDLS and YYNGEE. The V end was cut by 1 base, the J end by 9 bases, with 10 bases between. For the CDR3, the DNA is TGTGCCAGCAGCGTACTAGGTCGTCGCTACACCTTC. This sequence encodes CASSVLGRRYTF. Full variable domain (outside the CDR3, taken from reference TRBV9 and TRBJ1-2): DSGVTQTPKHLITATGQRVTLRCSPRSGDLSVYWYQQSLDQGLQFLIQYYNGEERAKGNILERFSAQQFPDLHSELNLSSLELGDSALYFCASSVLGRRYTFGSGTRLTVV.

The CDR3 sequence is CASSYSTGQGSYEQYF. For the CDR3, the DNA is TGTGCCAGCAGTTACTCGACAGGACAGGGGTCCTACGAGCAGTACTTC. The V and J genes are TRBV6-5 and TRBJ2-7; TRBD1 matches at 9 bases. CDR1 is MNHEY, CDR2 SVGAGI, per germline. The CDR3 extends over 16 amino acids. With 0 bases clipped from V and 1 base from J, the junction kept 4 bases outside the gene matches.

CDR3 in amino acids: CASSSPKSGYNEQFF. The CDR3 DNA sequence: TGTGCCAGCAGCTCCCCCAAGAGCGGTTACAATGAGCAGTTCTTC. The chain carries TRBV5-4 and TRBJ2-1; TRBD2 is a possible D gene (5 bases). Germline CDR1 and CDR2: SGHNT and YYREEE (reference sequence). Trimming pared 3 bases from V and 4 bases from J, leaving 14 bases between. The CDR3 has 15 amino acids.

The CDR3 protein is CASRAGGVAEQFF. CDR3 DNA: TGCGCCAGCAGAGCGGGAGGGGTCGCTGAGCAGTTCTTC. The chain has TRBV5-1 and TRBJ2-1, with 10 bases matching TRBD2. This CDR3 spans 13 amino acids. CDR1 is SGHRS, CDR2 YFSETQ, per germline. The J segment lost 9 bases and the V segment lost 5 bases, leaving 5 bases of the junction unmatched.

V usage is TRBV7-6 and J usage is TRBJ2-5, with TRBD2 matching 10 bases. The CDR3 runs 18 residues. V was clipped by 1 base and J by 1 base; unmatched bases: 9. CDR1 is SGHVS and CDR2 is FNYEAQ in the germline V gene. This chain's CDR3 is CASSLEVAGGPFQETQYF. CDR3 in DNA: TGTGCCAGCAGCTTAGAGGTAGCGGGGGGACCTTTCCAAGAGACCCAGTACTTC.

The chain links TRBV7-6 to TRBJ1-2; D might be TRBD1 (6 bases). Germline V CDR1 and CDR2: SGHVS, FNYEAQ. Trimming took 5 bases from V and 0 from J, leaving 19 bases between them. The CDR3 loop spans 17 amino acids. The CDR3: CASSPRPRQDANYGYTF. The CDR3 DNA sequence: TGTGCCAGCAGCCCCCGCCCCCGACAGGACGCTAACTATGGCTACACCTTC.

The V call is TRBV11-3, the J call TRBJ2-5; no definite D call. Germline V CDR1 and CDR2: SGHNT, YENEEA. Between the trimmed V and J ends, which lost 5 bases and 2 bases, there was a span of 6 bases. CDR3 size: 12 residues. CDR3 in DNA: TGTGCCAGCAGCCAAACTCAAGAGACCCAGTACTTC. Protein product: CASSQTQETQYF.

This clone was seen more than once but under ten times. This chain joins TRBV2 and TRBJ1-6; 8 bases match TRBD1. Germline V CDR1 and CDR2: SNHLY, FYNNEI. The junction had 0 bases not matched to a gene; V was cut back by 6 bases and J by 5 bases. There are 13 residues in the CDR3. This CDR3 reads CASRDRDNSPLHF. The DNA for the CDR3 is TGTGCCAGCAGGGACAGGGATAATTCACCCCTCCACTTT.

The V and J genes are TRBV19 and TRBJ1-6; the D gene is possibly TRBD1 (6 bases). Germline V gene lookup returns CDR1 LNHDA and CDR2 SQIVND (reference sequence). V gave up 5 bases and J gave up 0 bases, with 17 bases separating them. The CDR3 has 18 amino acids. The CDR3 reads CASSSVRQESSYNSPLHF. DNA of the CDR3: TGTGCCAGTAGTTCAGTTCGACAGGAGAGCTCCTATAATTCACCCCTCCACTTT.

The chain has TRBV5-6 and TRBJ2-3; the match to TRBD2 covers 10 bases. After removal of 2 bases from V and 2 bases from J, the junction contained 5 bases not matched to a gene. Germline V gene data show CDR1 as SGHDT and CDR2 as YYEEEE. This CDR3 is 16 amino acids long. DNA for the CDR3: TGTGCCAGCAGCTTCAGGACTAGCGGCTTCACAGATACGCAGTATTTT. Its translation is CASSFRTSGFTDTQYF.

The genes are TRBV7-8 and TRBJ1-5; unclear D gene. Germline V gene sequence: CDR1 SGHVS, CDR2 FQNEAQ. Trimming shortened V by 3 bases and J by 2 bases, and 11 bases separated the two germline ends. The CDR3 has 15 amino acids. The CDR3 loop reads CASSLDFAGNQPQHF. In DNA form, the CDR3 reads TGTGCCAGCAGCTTGGACTTTGCGGGCAATCAGCCCCAGCATTTT.

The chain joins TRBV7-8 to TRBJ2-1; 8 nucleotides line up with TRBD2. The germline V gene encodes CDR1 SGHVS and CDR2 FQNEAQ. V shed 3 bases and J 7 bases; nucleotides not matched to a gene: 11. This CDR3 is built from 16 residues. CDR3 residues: CASSFLSAGGGNEQFF. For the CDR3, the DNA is TGTGCCAGCAGCTTTCTCTCTGCGGGGGGCGGAAATGAGCAGTTCTTC.

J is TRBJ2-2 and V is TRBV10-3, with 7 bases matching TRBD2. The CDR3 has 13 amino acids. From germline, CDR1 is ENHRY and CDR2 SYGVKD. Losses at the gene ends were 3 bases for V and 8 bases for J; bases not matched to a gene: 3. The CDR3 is CAISEGRGGELFF. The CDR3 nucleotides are TGTGCCATCAGTGAAGGGAGGGGAGGGGAGCTGTTTTTT.

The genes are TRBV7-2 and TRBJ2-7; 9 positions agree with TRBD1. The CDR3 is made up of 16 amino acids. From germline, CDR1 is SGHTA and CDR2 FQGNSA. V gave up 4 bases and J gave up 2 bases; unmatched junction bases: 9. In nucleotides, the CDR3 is TGTGCCAGCAGCTATTTCACAGGGGGCGCCCCCTACGAGCAGTACTTC. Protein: CASSYFTGGAPYEQYF.

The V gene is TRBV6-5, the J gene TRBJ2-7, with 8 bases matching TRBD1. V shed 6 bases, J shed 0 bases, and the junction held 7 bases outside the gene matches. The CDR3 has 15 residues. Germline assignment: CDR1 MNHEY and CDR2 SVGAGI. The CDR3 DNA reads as TGTGCCAGCAGCCCCACAGGGGGTATCTCCTACGAGCAGTACTTC. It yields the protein CASSPTGGISYEQYF.

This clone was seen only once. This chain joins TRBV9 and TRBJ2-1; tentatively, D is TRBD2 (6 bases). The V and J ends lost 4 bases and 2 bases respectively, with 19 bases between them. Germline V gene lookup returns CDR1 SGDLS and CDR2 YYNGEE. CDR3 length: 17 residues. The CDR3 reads CASSRGTFTLPYNEQFF. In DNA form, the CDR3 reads TGTGCCAGCAGCCGGGGGACCTTCACCCTCCCCTACAATGAGCAGTTCTTC.

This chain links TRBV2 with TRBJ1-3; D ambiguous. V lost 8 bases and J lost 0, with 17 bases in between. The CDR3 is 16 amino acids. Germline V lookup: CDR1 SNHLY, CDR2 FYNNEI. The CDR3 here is CASLRGPLFSGNTIYF. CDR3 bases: TGTGCCAGCCTCCGGGGTCCGCTATTCTCTGGAAACACCATATATTTT.

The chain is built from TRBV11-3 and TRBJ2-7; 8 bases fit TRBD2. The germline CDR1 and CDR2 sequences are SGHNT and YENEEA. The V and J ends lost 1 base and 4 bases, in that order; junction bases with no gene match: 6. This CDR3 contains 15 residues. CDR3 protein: CASSLVSGGLYEQYF. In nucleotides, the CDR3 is TGTGCCAGCAGCTTAGTTTCGGGGGGGCTATACGAGCAGTACTTC.

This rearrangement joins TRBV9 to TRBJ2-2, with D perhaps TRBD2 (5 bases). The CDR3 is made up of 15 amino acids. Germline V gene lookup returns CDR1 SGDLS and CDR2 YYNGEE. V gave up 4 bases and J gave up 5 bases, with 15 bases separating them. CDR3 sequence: CASSSREGRTGELFF. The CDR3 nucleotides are TGTGCCAGCAGCTCCCGGGAAGGGCGGACCGGGGAGCTGTTTTTT.

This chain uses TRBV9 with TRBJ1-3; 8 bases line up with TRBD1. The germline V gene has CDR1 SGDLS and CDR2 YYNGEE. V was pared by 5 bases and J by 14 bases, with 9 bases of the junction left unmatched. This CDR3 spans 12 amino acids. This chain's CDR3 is CASRRDRRDLYF. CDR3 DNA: TGTGCCAGCAGAAGGGACAGGAGGGACTTATATTTT.